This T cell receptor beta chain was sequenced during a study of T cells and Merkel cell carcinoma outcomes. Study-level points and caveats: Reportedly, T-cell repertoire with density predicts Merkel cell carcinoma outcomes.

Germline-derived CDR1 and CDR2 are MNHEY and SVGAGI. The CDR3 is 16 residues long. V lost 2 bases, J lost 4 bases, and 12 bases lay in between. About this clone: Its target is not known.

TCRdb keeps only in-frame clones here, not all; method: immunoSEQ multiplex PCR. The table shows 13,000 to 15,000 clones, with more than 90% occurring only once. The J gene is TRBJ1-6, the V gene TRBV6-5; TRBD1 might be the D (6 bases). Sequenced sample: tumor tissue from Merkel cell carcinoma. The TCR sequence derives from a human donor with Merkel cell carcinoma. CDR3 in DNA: TGTGCCAGCAGTTACGACAGGAGCTCTTATAATTCACCCCTCCACTTT. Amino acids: CASSYDRSSYNSPLHF.